The 30 T cell receptor beta chains listed next were all sequenced from one sample in a study of T-cell reconstitution after alpha-beta-depleted transplantation in children. Unique molecular identifiers featured in how the TCRbeta library was prepared. TCRdb re-derived calls from the PCR reads in MiXCR, one entry per CDR3 protein. Of 450,000 to 500,000 distinct CDR3 sequences listed, around 13% were seen once; the top ten hold about 5.6%. Here the sequenced sample was PBMCs from the stem cell graft donor, taken from the stem cell graft. Source of these receptors: a human donor who donated a stem cell graft to a child with combined immunodeficiency.

This clonotype was detected only a few times. V and J are TRBV5-1 and TRBJ2-1; 10 bases match TRBD2. Germline CDR1 SGHRS, CDR2 YFSETQ. With 4 bases clipped from V and 3 bases from J, the junction kept 7 bases outside the gene matches. The CDR3 loop spans 16 amino acids. CDR3: CASSAGLADNYNEQFF. CDR3 coding DNA: TGCGCCAGCAGCGCCGGACTAGCGGATAACTACAATGAGCAGTTCTTC.

This clonotype has a handful of counts. The chain uses TRBV5-6 and TRBJ2-2; 8 nucleotides agree with TRBD2. Trimming cost V 5 bases and J 4 bases; bases outside gene matches: 4. CDR1 and CDR2 (germline): SGHDT, YYEEEE. The CDR3 totals 14 residues. In DNA form, the CDR3 reads TGTGCCAGCAGAAGGAGCGGGAGCACCGGGGAGCTGTTTTTT. Protein sequence: CASRRSGSTGELFF.

To note about this clonotype: This may come from a read error, since a much larger clone is one base off. The chain has TRBV6-2 or TRBV6-3 and TRBJ2-2, with TRBD2 as a possible D gene (6 bases). Looked up from germline, CDR1 is MNHEY and CDR2 is SVGEGT. The CDR3 is made up of 17 amino acids. With 5 bases removed from V and 4 bases from J, the gap between germline ends came to 20 bases. Written as DNA, the CDR3 is TGTGCCAGCAGTGGCACTCGAAGACTAGGCTCCACCGGGGAGCTGTTTTTT. It codes for CASSGTRRLGSTGELFF.

The chain combines TRBV29-1 with TRBJ2-3; TRBD2 matches 10 bases. CDR1 and CDR2 (germline): SQVTM, ANQGSEA. The CDR3 extends over 14 amino acids. Trimming removed 6 bases from V and 0 bases from J; junction bases left unmatched: 3. The DNA of the CDR3 is TGCAGCGTAGCGGGGGGGCTCAGCACAGATACGCAGTATTTT. This encodes CSVAGGLSTDTQYF.

This clonotype was observed a few times. This chain uses TRBV4-3 with TRBJ2-3; TRBD1 agrees at 7 bases. CDR3 size: 16 residues. The V and J ends lost 4 bases and 4 bases, in that order; junction bases with no gene match: 11. The V gene's germline CDR1 is LGHNA and CDR2 YSLEER. The CDR3 spells CASSPQTGKFADTQYF. The CDR3 region has the DNA TGCGCCAGCAGCCCGCAGACAGGGAAATTCGCAGATACGCAGTATTTT.

The sample holds a few counts of this clonotype. At one of its ends the junction is not consistent with the germline gene, which may arise from a read error. The rearrangement uses TRBV2 and TRBJ2-7, with 7 bases fitting TRBD1. Per germline, CDR1 SNHLY and CDR2 FYNNEI. This CDR3 has 11 amino acids. CDR3 loop: CASSELGTADF. The DNA of the CDR3 is TGTGCCAGCAGTGAATTGGGGACAGCCGACTTC. The full variable domain, in which reference TRBV2 and TRBJ2-7 provide the parts outside the CDR3, is EPEVTQTPSHQVTQMGQEVILRCVPISNHLYFYWYRQILGQKVEFLVSFYNNEISEKSEIFDDQFSVERPDGSNFTLKIRSTKLEDSAMYFCASSELGTADFGPGTRLTVT.

The CDR3 DNA is TGTGCCAGCAGACCAGGGGGAGCATATGCAGATACGCAGTATTTT. Encoded protein: CASRPGGAYADTQYF. V is TRBV12-3 or TRBV12-4 and J is TRBJ2-3; 7 bases fit TRBD1. The CDR3 totals 15 residues. V gave up 6 bases and J gave up 4 bases; unmatched junction bases: 10.

A few counts support this clonotype. CDR3 in DNA: TGTGCCAGCAGGAGGATAACTGGCACTGAAGCTTTCTTT. It specifies CASRRITGTEAFF. The chain employs TRBV6-5 and TRBJ1-1; D is uncertain. CDR1 is MNHEY and CDR2 is SVGAGI in the germline V gene. The CDR3 is made up of 13 amino acids. Trimming shortened V by 6 bases and J by 4 bases, and 12 bases separated the two germline ends.

Ten or more counts support this clonotype. The J gene is TRBJ2-3, the V gene TRBV24-1; no clear D gene. Germline CDR1 and CDR2: KGHDR and SFDVKD. V dropped 10 bases and J dropped 6 bases, with 13 bases sitting between them. CDR3 length: 12 residues. CDR3 residues: CATRDGMDTQYF. CDR3 in DNA: TGTGCCACAAGAGACGGAATGGATACGCAGTATTTT.

The sample holds many counts of this clonotype. The gene calls are TRBV5-1 and TRBJ2-3; 7 nucleotides agree with TRBD2. The J segment lost 3 bases and the V segment lost 0 bases, leaving 4 bases of the junction unmatched. Germline V gene data show CDR1 as SGHRS and CDR2 as YFSETQ. This CDR3 contains 15 residues. CDR3 amino acids: CASSLETAGTDTQYF. The CDR3 DNA is TGCGCCAGCAGCTTGGAGACAGCGGGGACAGATACGCAGTATTTT.

This clonotype has only a few counts. In nucleotides, the CDR3 is TGCAGTGTGGCATCTAGGCTCTACGAGCAGTACTTC. It yields the protein CSVASRLYEQYF. The chain carries TRBV20-1 and TRBJ2-7; D not resolved. The CDR3 has 12 residues. Germline CDR1 reads DFQATT; CDR2 reads SNEGSKA (reference sequence). V was clipped by 7 bases and J by 3 bases, with 13 bases between them.

This clonotype appeared many times. The V and J genes are TRBV7-2 and TRBJ2-7; D is unresolved. The germline V and J ends were trimmed by 4 bases and 2 bases, with 18 bases remaining between them. Germline V CDR1 and CDR2: SGHTA, FQGNSA. The CDR3 loop spans 16 amino acids. CDR3 loop: CASSSNGLLLPYEQYF. Here the CDR3 DNA reads TGTGCCAGCAGCTCAAACGGGCTCCTCCTGCCCTACGAGCAGTACTTC. The full variable domain, its missing parts supplied by reference TRBV7-2 and TRBJ2-7, is GAGVSQSPSNKVTEKGKDVELRCDPISGHTALYWYRQSLGQGLEFLIYFQGNSAPDKSGLPSDRFSAERTGGSVSTLTIQRTQQEDSAVYLCASSSNGLLLPYEQYFGPGTRLTVT.

This clonotype has just a few counts. The CDR3 here is CASSWIPQGAGDNEQFF. The DNA for the CDR3 is TGCGCCAGCAGCTGGATACCGCAGGGGGCAGGGGACAATGAGCAGTTCTTC. The V gene is TRBV5-1, the J gene TRBJ2-1, with 8 nucleotides matching TRBD1. Trimming took 3 bases from V and 5 from J; bases not matched to a gene: 13. CDR3 length: 17 amino acids. Germline lookup yields CDR1 SGHRS and CDR2 YFSETQ.

This clonotype turned up a few times. This rearrangement joins TRBV7-8 to TRBJ2-3; 10 bases line up with TRBD2. J gave up 5 bases and V 1 base, and 6 bases lay outside the gene matches. Germline V gene lookup returns CDR1 SGHVS and CDR2 FQNEAQ. This CDR3 has 16 residues. The CDR3 nucleotides are TGTGCCAGCAGCTTAGAGAGCGGGGGGGCTTTAGATACGCAGTATTTT. Translation gives CASSLESGGALDTQYF.

The CDR3 DNA follows: TGTGCCAGCAGCTTAGTACGCAGGGCCCACGAGCAGTACTTC. Translating it yields CASSLVRRAHEQYF. The gene calls are TRBV7-9 and TRBJ2-7, with TRBD1 as a possible D gene (5 bases). The CDR3 runs to 14 residues. Trimming took 1 base from V and 5 from J, leaving 12 bases between them. Germline V gene sequence: CDR1 SEHNR, CDR2 FQNEAQ (reference sequence).

Points on this clonotype: A read error may account for a junction end that differs from germline. This chain connects TRBV28 to TRBJ1-1, with D uncertain. Germline CDR1 reads MDHEN; CDR2 reads SYDVKM. CDR3 length: 13 amino acids. The CDR3 DNA is TGTGCCAGCAGTTTGGCGGGGAACACTGAAGCTTTGTTT. It yields the protein CASSLAGNTEALF. The full variable domain, with the rest looked up from reference TRBV28 and TRBJ1-1, is DVKVTQSSRYLVKRTGEKVFLECVQDMDHENMFWYRQDPGLGLRLIYFSYDVKMKEKGDIPEGYSVSREKKERFSLILESASTNQTSMYLCASSLAGNTEALFGQGTRLTVV.

The V and J genes are TRBV3-1 and TRBJ1-5; the D gene is possibly TRBD1 (6 bases). Germline CDR1 LGHDT, CDR2 YNNKEL (reference sequence). The germline V and J ends were trimmed by 4 bases and 3 bases, with 10 bases remaining between them. This CDR3 has 14 amino acids. The CDR3 spells CASSLGQFNQPQHF. CDR3 in DNA: TGTGCCAGCAGCCTCGGACAGTTCAATCAGCCCCAGCATTTT.

J is TRBJ2-3 and V is TRBV11-2; D remains ambiguous. V lost 3 bases and J 2 bases, leaving 9 bases between the germline ends. From germline, CDR1 is SGHAT and CDR2 FQNNGV. The length of the CDR3 is 14 residues. CDR3 in amino acids: CASSFGLLTDTQYF. DNA for the CDR3: TGTGCCAGCAGCTTTGGGCTCCTCACAGATACGCAGTATTTT.

V usage is TRBV6-1 and J usage is TRBJ1-4, with TRBD1 as a possible D gene (5 bases). CDR1 is MNHNS, CDR2 SASEGT, per germline. V dropped 5 bases and J dropped 2 bases, with 18 bases sitting between them. This CDR3 has 17 residues. The CDR3 sequence is CASSTTWQGGTNEKLFF. Here the CDR3 DNA reads TGTGCCAGCAGTACCACTTGGCAGGGAGGGACTAATGAAAAACTGTTTTTT.

This clonotype was counted a few times. CDR3 bases: TGTGCCAGCAGTTTACGGGTAGCGGGCACAGATACGCAGTATTTT. Amino acid sequence: CASSLRVAGTDTQYF. This chain joins TRBV12-3 or TRBV12-4 and TRBJ2-3, with D possibly TRBD2 on 6 matching bases. Trimming left V 2 bases short and J 1 base short, with 10 bases between. This CDR3 is 15 amino acids long.

The rearrangement links TRBV29-1 to TRBJ2-1, with D tentatively TRBD1 or TRBD2 (6 bases each). The CDR3 is 14 amino acids. Trimming shortened V by 7 bases and J by 4 bases, and 17 bases separated the two germline ends. Germline CDR1 and CDR2: SQVTM and ANQGSEA. CDR3 residues: CSGRDTRLYNEQFF. In DNA form, the CDR3 reads TGCAGCGGGCGGGACACCCGACTGTACAATGAGCAGTTCTTC.

In its sample, this clonotype was seen many times. V and J are TRBV29-1 and TRBJ1-1; D might be TRBD1 (6 bases). CDR3 length: 17 residues. Trimming took 0 bases from V and 1 from J, leaving 18 bases between them. Germline values: CDR1 SQVTM, CDR2 ANQGSEA. The CDR3 loop is CSVEDISKGERNTEAFF. DNA of the CDR3: TGCAGCGTTGAAGATATCAGTAAGGGGGAAAGGAACACTGAAGCTTTCTTT. The entire variable domain, with the rest obtained from reference TRBV29-1 and TRBJ1-1, is as follows: SAVISQKPSRDICQRGTSLTIQCQVDSQVTMMFWYRQQPGQSLTLIATANQGSEATYESGFVIDKFPISRPNLTFSTLTVSNMSPEDSSIYLCSVEDISKGERNTEAFFGQGTRLTVV.

This clonotype has just a few counts. Given a much more abundant clone one base away, this may be a read error. This sequence joins TRBV20-1 and TRBJ2-7; 12 bases agree with TRBD2. The germline gives CDR1 DFQATT, CDR2 SNEGSKA (reference sequence). The CDR3 sequence is 15 residues long. V trimming: 1 base; J trimming: 0 bases; junction bases outside the gene matches: 1. The CDR3 region is CSARGTSGNSYEQYF. In DNA, the CDR3 is TGCAGTGCTAGAGGGACTAGCGGGAACTCCTACGAGCAGTACTTC.

The table lists this clonotype with a few counts. The V call is TRBV4-2, the J call TRBJ2-7; D unclear. Germline-derived CDR1 and CDR2 are LGHNA and YNFKEQ. The CDR3 runs to 12 residues. V gave up 1 base and J gave up 5 bases, with 6 bases separating them. The CDR3 region has the DNA TGTGCCAGCAGCCAAGGAAGTAACGAGCAGTACTTC. Translation: CASSQGSNEQYF.

The V and J genes are TRBV7-2 and TRBJ2-5, with TRBD2 matching over 7 bases. V lost 5 bases, J lost 2 bases, and 8 bases stayed unmatched. Germline CDR1 reads SGHTA; CDR2 reads FQGNSA. The CDR3 is made up of 15 amino acids. CDR3 sequence reads: CASSLNSGLQETQYF. CDR3 DNA sequence: TGTGCCAGCAGCCTCAATAGCGGGCTACAAGAGACCCAGTACTTC.

The rearrangement joins TRBV20-1 to TRBJ2-7, with D tentatively TRBD2 (6 bases). The CDR3 length is 15 residues. Between the trimmed V and J ends, which lost 1 base and 4 bases, there was a span of 17 bases. Germline loops: CDR1 DFQATT, CDR2 SNEGSKA (reference sequence). This CDR3 is CSARGPEGLRYEQYF. Here the CDR3 DNA reads TGCAGTGCTAGAGGGCCGGAGGGCCTTAGGTACGAGCAGTACTTC.

This clonotype has ten or more counts. The chain combines TRBV6-5 with TRBJ1-6; 7 nucleotides agree with TRBD1. The CDR3 totals 15 residues. V lost 0 bases to trimming and J lost 5 bases; unmatched junction nucleotides: 1. The germline gives CDR1 MNHEY, CDR2 SVGAGI. In nucleotides, the CDR3 is TGTGCCAGCAGTTACTCGACAGGGAATAATTCACCCCTCCACTTT. The encoded protein is CASSYSTGNNSPLHF.

This clonotype showed up many times. CDR3 DNA: TGTGCCAGCAGCCCCAGGAGGGACACTGAAGCTTTCTTT. It yields the protein CASSPRRDTEAFF. V gene TRBV3-1 combines with J gene TRBJ1-1; no firm D call. Trimming removed 4 bases at V and 3 bases at J, with 9 bases between. Germline V gene lookup returns CDR1 LGHDT and CDR2 YNNKEL (reference sequence). CDR3 length: 13 residues.

In DNA, the CDR3 is TGTGCCAGCTCACCACAGGGACAGCGGGGAGAGACCCAGTACTTC. This codes for CASSPQGQRGETQYF. This sequence joins TRBV18 and TRBJ2-5; D possibly uses TRBD1 or TRBD2 (7 bases each). Per germline, CDR1 KGHSH and CDR2 LQKENI. Trimming pared 1 base from V and 4 bases from J, leaving 13 bases between. The CDR3 totals 15 residues.

This chain links TRBV6-1 with TRBJ1-2; D gene ambiguous. Per the germline V gene, CDR1 is MNHNS and CDR2 is SASEGT. The CDR3 extends over 14 amino acids. Between the trimmed V and J ends, which lost 6 bases and 4 bases, there was a span of 15 bases. In DNA, the CDR3 is TGTGCCAGCAGACCCCTCACAGTGTCCTATGGCTACACCTTC. Its translation is CASRPLTVSYGYTF.